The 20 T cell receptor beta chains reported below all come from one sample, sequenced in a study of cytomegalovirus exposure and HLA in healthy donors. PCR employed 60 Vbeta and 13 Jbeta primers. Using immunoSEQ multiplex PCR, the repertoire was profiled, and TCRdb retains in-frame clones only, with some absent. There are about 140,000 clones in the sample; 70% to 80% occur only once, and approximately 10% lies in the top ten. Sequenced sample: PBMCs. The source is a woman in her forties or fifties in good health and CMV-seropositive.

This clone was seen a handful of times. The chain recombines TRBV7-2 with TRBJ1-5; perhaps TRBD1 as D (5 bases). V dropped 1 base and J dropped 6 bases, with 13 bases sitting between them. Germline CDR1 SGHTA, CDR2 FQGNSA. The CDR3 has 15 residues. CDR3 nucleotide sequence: TGTGCCAGCAGCTTAGGGGGCAGGGTGAGTCAGCCCCAGCATTTT. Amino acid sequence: CASSLGGRVSQPQHF. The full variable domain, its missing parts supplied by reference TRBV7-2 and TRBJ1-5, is GAGVSQSPSNKVTEKGKDVELRCDPISGHTALYWYRQSLGQGLEFLIYFQGNSAPDKSGLPSDRFSAERTGGSVSTLTIQRTQQEDSAVYLCASSLGGRVSQPQHFGDGTRLSIL.

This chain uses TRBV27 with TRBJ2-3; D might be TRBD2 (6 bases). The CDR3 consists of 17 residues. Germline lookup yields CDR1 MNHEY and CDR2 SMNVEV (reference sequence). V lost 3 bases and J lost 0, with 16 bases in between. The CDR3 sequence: CASSFRGTSYSTDTQYF. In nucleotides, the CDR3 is TGTGCCAGCAGTTTCCGCGGGACTTCATACAGCACAGATACGCAGTATTTT.

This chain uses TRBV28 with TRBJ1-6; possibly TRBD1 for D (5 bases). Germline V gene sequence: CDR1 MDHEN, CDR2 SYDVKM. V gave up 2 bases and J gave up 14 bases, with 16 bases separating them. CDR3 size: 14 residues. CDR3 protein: CASSLQQAGSALHF. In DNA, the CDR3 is TGTGCCAGCAGTTTACAACAGGCAGGGTCGGCCCTCCACTTT.

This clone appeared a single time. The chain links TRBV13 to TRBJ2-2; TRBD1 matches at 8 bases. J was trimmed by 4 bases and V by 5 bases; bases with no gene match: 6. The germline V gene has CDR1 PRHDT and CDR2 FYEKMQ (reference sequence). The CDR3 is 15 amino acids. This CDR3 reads CASSPGQVLTGELFF. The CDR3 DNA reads TGTGCCAGCAGCCCGGGACAGGTCCTCACCGGGGAGCTGTTTTTT. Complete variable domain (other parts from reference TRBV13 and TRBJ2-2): AAGVIQSPRHLIKEKRETATLKCYPIPRHDTVYWYQQGPGQDPQFLISFYEKMQSDKGSIPDRFSAQQFSDYHSELNMSSLELGDSALYFCASSPGQVLTGELFFGEGSRLTVL.

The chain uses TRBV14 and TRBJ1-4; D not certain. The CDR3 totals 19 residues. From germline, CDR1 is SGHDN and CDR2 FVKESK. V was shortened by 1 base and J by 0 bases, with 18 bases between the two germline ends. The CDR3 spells CASSQVGGRAFATNEKLFF. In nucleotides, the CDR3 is TGTGCCAGCAGCCAAGTCGGAGGACGGGCCTTTGCAACTAATGAAAAACTGTTTTTT.

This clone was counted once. CDR3 in DNA: TGTGCCAGCACCATAGCGGGGGGGAGATACAATGAGCAGTTCTTC. Encoded protein: CASTIAGGRYNEQFF. The chain carries TRBV6-5 and TRBJ2-1, with 11 bases that match TRBD2. V shed 7 bases and J 4 bases; nucleotides not matched to a gene: 6. The CDR3 spans 15 residues. In germline, CDR1 is MNHEY, CDR2 SVGAGI.

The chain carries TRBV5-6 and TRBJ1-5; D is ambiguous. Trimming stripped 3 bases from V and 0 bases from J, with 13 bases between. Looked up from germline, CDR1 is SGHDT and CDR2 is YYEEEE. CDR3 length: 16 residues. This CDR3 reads CASSSQGTVSNQPQHF. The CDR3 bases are TGTGCCAGCAGCTCACAAGGTACAGTTAGCAATCAGCCCCAGCATTTT.

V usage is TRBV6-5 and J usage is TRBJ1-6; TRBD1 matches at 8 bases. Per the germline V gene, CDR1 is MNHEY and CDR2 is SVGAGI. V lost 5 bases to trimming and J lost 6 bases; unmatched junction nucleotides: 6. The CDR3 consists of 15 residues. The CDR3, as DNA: TGTGCCAGCAGTCCCCCGGGACAGGTTAATTCACCCCTCCACTTT. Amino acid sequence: CASSPPGQVNSPLHF.

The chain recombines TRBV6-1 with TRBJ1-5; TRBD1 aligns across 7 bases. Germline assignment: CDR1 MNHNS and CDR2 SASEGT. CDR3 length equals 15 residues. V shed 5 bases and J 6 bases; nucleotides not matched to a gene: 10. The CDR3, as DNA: TGTGCCAGCAGTTTCCGAAGACAGGGAAGTCAGCCCCAGCATTTT. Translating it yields CASSFRRQGSQPQHF.

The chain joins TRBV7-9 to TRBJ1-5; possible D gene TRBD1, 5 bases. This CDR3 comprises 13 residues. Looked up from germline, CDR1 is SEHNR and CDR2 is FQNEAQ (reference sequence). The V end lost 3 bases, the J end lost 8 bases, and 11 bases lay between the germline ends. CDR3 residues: CASSLTAIEPQHF. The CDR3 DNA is TGTGCCAGCAGCTTGACAGCCATCGAGCCCCAGCATTTT.

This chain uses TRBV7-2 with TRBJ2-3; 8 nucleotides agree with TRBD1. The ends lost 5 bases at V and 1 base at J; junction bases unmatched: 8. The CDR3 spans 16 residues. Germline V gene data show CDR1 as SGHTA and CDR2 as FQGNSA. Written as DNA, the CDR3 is TGTGCCAGCAGCGTCACAGGGGGTGTGGGCACAGATACGCAGTATTTT. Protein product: CASSVTGGVGTDTQYF. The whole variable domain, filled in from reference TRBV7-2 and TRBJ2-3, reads GAGVSQSPSNKVTEKGKDVELRCDPISGHTALYWYRQSLGQGLEFLIYFQGNSAPDKSGLPSDRFSAERTGGSVSTLTIQRTQQEDSAVYLCASSVTGGVGTDTQYFGPGTRLTVL.

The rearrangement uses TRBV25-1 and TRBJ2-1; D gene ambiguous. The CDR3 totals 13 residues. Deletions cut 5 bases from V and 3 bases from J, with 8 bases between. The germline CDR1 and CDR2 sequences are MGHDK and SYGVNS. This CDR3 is CASSPGFYNEQFF. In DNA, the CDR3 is TGTGCCAGCAGTCCCGGGTTCTACAATGAGCAGTTCTTC. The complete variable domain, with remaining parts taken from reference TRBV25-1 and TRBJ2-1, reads EADIYQTPRYLVIGTGKKITLECSQTMGHDKMYWYQQDPGMELHLIHYSYGVNSTEKGDLSSESTVSRIRTEHFPLTLESARPSHTSQYLCASSPGFYNEQFFGPGTRLTVL.

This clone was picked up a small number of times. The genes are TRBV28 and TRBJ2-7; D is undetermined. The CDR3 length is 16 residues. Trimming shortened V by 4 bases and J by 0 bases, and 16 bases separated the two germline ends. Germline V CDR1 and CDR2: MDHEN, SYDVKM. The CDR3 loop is CASSSLRLPSSYEQYF. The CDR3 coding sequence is TGTGCCAGCAGTTCTCTCAGGTTACCCAGCTCCTACGAGCAGTACTTC.

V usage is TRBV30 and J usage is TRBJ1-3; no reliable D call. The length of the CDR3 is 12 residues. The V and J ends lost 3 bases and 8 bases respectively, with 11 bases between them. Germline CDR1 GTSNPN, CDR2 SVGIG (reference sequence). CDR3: CAWSNKGDTIYF. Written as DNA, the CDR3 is TGTGCCTGGAGCAATAAAGGAGACACCATATATTTT.

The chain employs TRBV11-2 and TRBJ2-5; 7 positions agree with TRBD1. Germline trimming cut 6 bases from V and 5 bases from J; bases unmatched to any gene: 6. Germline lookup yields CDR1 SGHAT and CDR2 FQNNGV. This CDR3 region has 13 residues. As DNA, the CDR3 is TGTGCCAGCAGACACAGGGGCGGGGAGACCCAGTACTTC. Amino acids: CASRHRGGETQYF.

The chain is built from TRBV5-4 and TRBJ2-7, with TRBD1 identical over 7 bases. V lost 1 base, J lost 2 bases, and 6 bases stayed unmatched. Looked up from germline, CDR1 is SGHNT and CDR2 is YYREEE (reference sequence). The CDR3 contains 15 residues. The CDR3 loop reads CASSLPLGQAYEQYF. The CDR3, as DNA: TGTGCCAGCAGCTTGCCACTTGGACAGGCCTACGAGCAGTACTTC.

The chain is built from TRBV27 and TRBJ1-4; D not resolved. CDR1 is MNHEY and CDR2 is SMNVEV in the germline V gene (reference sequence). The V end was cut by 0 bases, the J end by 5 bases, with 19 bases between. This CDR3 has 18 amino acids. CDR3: CASSLSPQVRVRNEKLFF. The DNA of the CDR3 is TGTGCCAGCAGTTTATCCCCCCAGGTGAGGGTACGGAATGAAAAACTGTTTTTT.

The CDR3 DNA sequence: TGTGCCAGCACCCCTCCGGGACAGGGGAGCTACAATGAGCAGTTCTTC. It translates to CASTPPGQGSYNEQFF. The chain combines TRBV7-9 with TRBJ2-1, with 10 bases fitting TRBD1. V dropped 7 bases and J dropped 3; count of bases not matched to a gene: 9. CDR3 length: 16 amino acids. Germline CDR1 is SEHNR and CDR2 is FQNEAQ (reference sequence).

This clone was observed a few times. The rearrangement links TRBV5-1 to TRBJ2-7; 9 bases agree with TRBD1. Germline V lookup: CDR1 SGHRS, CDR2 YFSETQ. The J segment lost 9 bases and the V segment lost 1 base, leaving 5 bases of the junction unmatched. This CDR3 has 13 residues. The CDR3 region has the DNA TGCGCCAGCAGCTTGACAGGGGGCGCTGGGCAGTACTTC. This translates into CASSLTGGAGQYF.

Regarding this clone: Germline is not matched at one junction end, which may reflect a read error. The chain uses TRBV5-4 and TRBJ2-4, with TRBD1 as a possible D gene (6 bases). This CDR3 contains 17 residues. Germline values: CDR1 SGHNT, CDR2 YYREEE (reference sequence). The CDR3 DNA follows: TGTGCCGGCAGCTTGGACCCCGGACAGTTAGCCAAAAACATTCAGTACTTC. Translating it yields CAGSLDPGQLAKNIQYF.